Presented here are 19 T cell receptor beta chains from one specimen sequenced in a study of control samples from healthy donors and cancer patients. Clones were read by immunoSEQ multiplex PCR, and TCRdb kept only the in-frame ones, dropping some. Of 150,000 or so clones listed, about 90% are singletons. The sample was blood. The origin of the receptors is a woman in her twenties or thirties in good health.

This chain connects TRBV3-1 (or the pseudogene TRBV3-2) to TRBJ1-1; unclear D gene. The CDR3 spans 13 residues. Trimming removed 4 bases from V and 1 base from J, with 7 bases in between. CDR1 is LGHDT, CDR2 YNNKEL, per germline (reference sequence). The CDR3 DNA is TGTGCCAGCAGCCTCATGGAGAACACTGAAGCTTTCTTT. This encodes CASSLMENTEAFF.

The J gene is TRBJ1-1, the V gene TRBV5-4; 8 bases match TRBD1. Per the germline V gene, CDR1 is SGHNT and CDR2 is YYREEE (reference sequence). The CDR3 is made up of 15 amino acids. V gave up 6 bases and J gave up 5 bases; unmatched junction bases: 12. The CDR3 sequence: CASNSDRGSGTEAFF. CDR3 bases: TGTGCCAGCAACTCTGACAGGGGTTCAGGAACTGAAGCTTTCTTT.

The chain couples TRBV2 to TRBJ1-2; D not resolved. Germline CDR1 and CDR2: SNHLY and FYNNEI. Trimming removed 6 bases at V and 2 bases at J, with 4 bases between. The CDR3 runs to 11 residues. The CDR3 bases are TGTGCCAGCAGAATGAACTATGGCTACACCTTC. This gives the protein CASRMNYGYTF.

J is TRBJ1-1 and V is TRBV6-5; 7 bases agree with TRBD1. CDR3 length: 14 amino acids. Trimming removed 6 bases from V and 4 bases from J; junction bases left unmatched: 8. Per the germline V gene, CDR1 is MNHEY and CDR2 is SVGAGI. This chain's CDR3 is CASRRTGDPTEAFF. CDR3 DNA sequence: TGTGCCAGCAGACGCACAGGGGATCCCACTGAAGCTTTCTTT.

The rearrangement uses TRBV25-1 and TRBJ1-5, with 8 bases fitting TRBD1. Germline V CDR1 and CDR2: MGHDK, SYGVNS. Trimming cost V 6 bases and J 6 bases; bases outside gene matches: 7. CDR3 length equals 14 residues. CDR3 coding DNA: TGTGCCAGCAGCGAAACAGGGGGAAGTCAGCCCCAGCATTTT. This translates into CASSETGGSQPQHF.

This rearrangement joins TRBV4-1 to TRBJ2-2; D might be TRBD1 (5 bases). The CDR3 is 18 amino acids. Trimming removed 1 base at V and 4 bases at J, with 19 bases between. Looked up from germline, CDR1 is MGHRA and CDR2 is YSYEKL. In nucleotides, the CDR3 is TGCGCCAGCAGCCAAGGCTCGACAGTCTGGCGGAGCACCGGGGAGCTGTTTTTT. As protein: CASSQGSTVWRSTGELFF.

This chain connects TRBV5-1 to TRBJ2-2; D perhaps matches TRBD1 (5 bases). The CDR3 sequence is 16 residues long. With 1 base removed from V and 2 bases from J, the gap between germline ends came to 12 bases. The germline V gene encodes CDR1 SGHRS and CDR2 YFSETQ. The CDR3 loop is CASSLLGQGNTGELFF. CDR3 coding DNA: TGCGCCAGCAGCTTGTTGGGCCAGGGCAACACCGGGGAGCTGTTTTTT.

The chain uses TRBV5-1 and TRBJ2-1; 14 positions agree with TRBD2. V shed 4 bases and J 7 bases; nucleotides not matched to a gene: 7. Germline CDR1 SGHRS, CDR2 YFSETQ. The CDR3 has 16 amino acids. The CDR3 nucleotides are TGCGCCAGCAGCCCCCCGACTAGCGGGAGGGCGAATGAGCAGTTCTTC. Its protein is CASSPPTSGRANEQFF.

The CDR3 region is CASSPSHPSRGYTF. DNA for the CDR3: TGTGCCAGCAGCCCCTCTCACCCCTCTAGGGGCTACACCTTC. V gene TRBV6-6 combines with J gene TRBJ1-2; unclear D gene. Germline CDR1 and CDR2: MNHNY and SVGAGI (reference sequence). This CDR3 spans 14 amino acids. Between the trimmed V and J ends, which lost 6 bases and 8 bases, there was a span of 19 bases.

This clone turned up a few times. The J gene is TRBJ2-2, the V gene TRBV6-5; D unresolved. The CDR3 length is 14 residues. The V gene's germline CDR1 is MNHEY and CDR2 SVGAGI. Trimming left V 3 bases short and J 9 bases short, with 14 bases between. The CDR3, as DNA: TGTGCCAGCAGTTATGGTAGTTCGCCCAGGGAGCTGTTTTTT. Amino acids: CASSYGSSPRELFF.

The genes are TRBV12-3 or TRBV12-4 and TRBJ2-5; possibly TRBD1 for D (5 bases). V shed 3 bases and J shed 1 base, with 6 bases lying between them. The CDR3 is 13 residues long. CDR3 in amino acids: CASSFTGQETQYF. The CDR3 nucleotides are TGTGCCAGCAGTTTTACAGGCCAAGAGACCCAGTACTTC.

The chain carries TRBV28 and TRBJ1-4; the D is unclear. CDR1 and CDR2 (germline): MDHEN, SYDVKM. The V and J ends lost 5 bases and 12 bases respectively, with 25 bases between them. The CDR3 length is 16 residues. The CDR3 region is CASSPRRGPAAGELFF. In DNA form, the CDR3 reads TGTGCCAGCAGTCCCAGGCGTGGCCCCGCGGCAGGCGAACTGTTTTTT.

The rearrangement uses TRBV18 and TRBJ2-1; the match to TRBD2 covers 8 bases. Per the germline V gene, CDR1 is KGHSH and CDR2 is LQKENI. V trimming: 2 bases; J trimming: 5 bases; junction bases outside the gene matches: 14. The CDR3 runs 18 residues. The CDR3 nucleotides read TGTGCCAGCTCACCAGTCCCCCCCACTAGCGGAGAAGACAATGAGCAGTTCTTC. It encodes CASSPVPPTSGEDNEQFF.

This chain joins TRBV7-9 and TRBJ1-1; D uncertain. The V end was cut by 5 bases, the J end by 10 bases, with 20 bases between. From germline, CDR1 is SEHNR and CDR2 FQNEAQ (reference sequence). CDR3 length equals 14 residues. CDR3 region: CASSHRRGRAGAFF. The CDR3 DNA is TGTGCCAGCAGCCACCGACGGGGAAGGGCTGGAGCTTTCTTT.

The chain is built from TRBV7-8 and TRBJ2-1; 9 positions agree with TRBD2. Germline lookup yields CDR1 SGHVS and CDR2 FQNEAQ. This CDR3 has 17 amino acids. The V and J ends lost 2 bases and 0 bases, in that order; junction bases with no gene match: 5. The CDR3 region has the DNA TGTGCCAGCAGCTTAAGGCTAGCGGGGAGCTCCTACAATGAGCAGTTCTTC. This encodes CASSLRLAGSSYNEQFF.

The table lists this clone with a few counts. This rearrangement joins TRBV19 to TRBJ1-2; D gene ambiguous. The CDR3 runs to 17 residues. CDR1 LNHDA and CDR2 SQIVND come from the germline V gene (reference sequence). V dropped 3 bases and J dropped 0 bases, with 17 bases sitting between them. This chain's CDR3 is CASSISSSVAANYGYTF. The CDR3 DNA sequence: TGTGCCAGTAGTATTAGTTCGTCCGTGGCAGCTAACTATGGCTACACCTTC.

The chain links TRBV7-9 to TRBJ1-2, with a possible D match to TRBD1 (6 bases). Trimming stripped 1 base from V and 4 bases from J, with 25 bases between. The CDR3 runs to 19 residues. Per germline, CDR1 SEHNR and CDR2 FQNEAQ (reference sequence). CDR3 amino acids: CASSLVGFGRQGFAYGYTF. The CDR3 DNA sequence: TGTGCCAGCAGCTTAGTAGGTTTCGGTAGGCAGGGGTTTGCCTATGGCTACACCTTC.

V gene TRBV6-1 combines with J gene TRBJ1-5, with D perhaps matching TRBD1 (5 bases). CDR3 length equals 14 residues. Germline V gene sequence: CDR1 MNHNS, CDR2 SASEGT. With 3 bases removed from V and 7 bases from J, the gap between germline ends came to 13 bases. CDR3: CASSDGAGNQPQHF. Written as DNA, the CDR3 is TGTGCCAGCAGTGATGGGGCAGGGAACCAGCCCCAGCATTTT.

The chain recombines TRBV7-9 with TRBJ1-1, with D possibly TRBD1 on 5 matching bases. Germline CDR1 SEHNR, CDR2 FQNEAQ (reference sequence). With 1 base removed from V and 6 bases from J, the gap between germline ends came to 15 bases. This CDR3 comprises 15 residues. The DNA of the CDR3 is TGTGCCAGCAGCTTAGATGAGGGCAGGGCGGCTGAAGCTTTCTTT. Amino acids: CASSLDEGRAAEAFF.